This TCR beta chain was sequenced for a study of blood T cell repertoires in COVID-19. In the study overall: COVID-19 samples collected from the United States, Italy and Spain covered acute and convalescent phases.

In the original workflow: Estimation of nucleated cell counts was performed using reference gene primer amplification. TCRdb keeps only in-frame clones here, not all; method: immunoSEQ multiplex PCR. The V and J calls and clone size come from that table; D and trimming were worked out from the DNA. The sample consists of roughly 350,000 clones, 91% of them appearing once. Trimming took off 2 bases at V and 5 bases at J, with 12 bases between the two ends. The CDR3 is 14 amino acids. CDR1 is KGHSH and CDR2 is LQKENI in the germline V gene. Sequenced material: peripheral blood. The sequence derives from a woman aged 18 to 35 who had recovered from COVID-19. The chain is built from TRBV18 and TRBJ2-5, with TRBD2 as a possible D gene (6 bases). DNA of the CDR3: TGTGCCAGCTCACCAGGAGGGGTTGGTGAGACCCAGTACTTC. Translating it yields CASSPGGVGETQYF.